This entry concerns a single T cell receptor (beta chain). Its antigen is still unknown. Data came from immunoSEQ multiplex PCR; TCRdb stores just in-frame clones and leaves some out. Counted here are about 260,000 clones, 85% to 95% occurring once; the ten biggest clones make up about 0.5%. These data belong to a study of T cell responses to AZD1222 COVID-19 vaccine. Regarding the study as a whole: Repertoire sampling happened only post peak T cell response. Only a handful of AZD1222 recipients tested seropositive at baseline. With dominance at 160-218 and 743-854, vaccine-associated CD4 TCRs spanned spike.

V was clipped by 3 bases and J by 11 bases; unmatched bases: 8. The CDR3 is made up of 13 amino acids. The receptor's source is an adult in good health. Sequenced material: peripheral blood, taken on day 0 of AZD1222 vaccination. V and J are TRBV12-3 or TRBV12-4 and TRBJ1-1; 8 bases are shared with TRBD1. CDR3 region: CASSFEQGVGAFF. CDR3 nucleotide sequence: TGTGCCAGCAGTTTTGAACAGGGGGTCGGCGCTTTCTTT.